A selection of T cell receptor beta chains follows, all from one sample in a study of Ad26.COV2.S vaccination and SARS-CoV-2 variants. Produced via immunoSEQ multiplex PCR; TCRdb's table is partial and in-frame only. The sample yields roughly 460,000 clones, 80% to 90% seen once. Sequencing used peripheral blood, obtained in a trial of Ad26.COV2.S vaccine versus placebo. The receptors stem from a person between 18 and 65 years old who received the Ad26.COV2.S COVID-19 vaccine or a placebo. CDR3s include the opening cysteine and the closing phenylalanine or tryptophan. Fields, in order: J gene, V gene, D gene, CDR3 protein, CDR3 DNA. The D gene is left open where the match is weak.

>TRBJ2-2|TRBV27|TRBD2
CASSVLAGGPTGELFF
TGTGCCAGCAGTGTGCTAGCGGGAGGGCCGACCGGGGAGCTGTTTTTT
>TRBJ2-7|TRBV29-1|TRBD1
CSVAGQGRGEQYF
TGCAGCGTTGCGGGACAGGGACGGGGCGAGCAGTACTTC
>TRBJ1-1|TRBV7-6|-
CASSFSTGGLTEAFF
TGTGCCAGCAGCTTCTCGACAGGAGGACTCACTGAAGCTTTCTTT
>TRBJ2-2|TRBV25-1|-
CASSGRESGGTGELFF
TGTGCCAGCAGTGGTCGCGAGAGTGGGGGGACCGGGGAGCTGTTTTTT
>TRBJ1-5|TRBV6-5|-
CASLLGFNQPQHF
TGTGCCAGCCTTCTAGGTTTCAATCAGCCCCAGCATTTT
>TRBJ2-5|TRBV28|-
CASSLYGGGRETQYF
TGTGCCAGCAGTTTATATGGGGGGGGGCGAGAGACCCAGTACTTC
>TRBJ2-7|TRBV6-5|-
CASSLQGPGYEQYF
TGTGCCAGCAGTCTACAGGGACCAGGGTACGAGCAGTACTTC
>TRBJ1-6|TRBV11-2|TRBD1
CASTTSGTGSSPLHF
TGTGCCAGCACCACCTCCGGGACAGGGAGCTCACCCCTCCACTTT
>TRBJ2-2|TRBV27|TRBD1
CASSPYKWQGVTGELFF
TGTGCCAGCAGTCCCTACAAATGGCAGGGGGTGACCGGGGAGCTGTTTTTT
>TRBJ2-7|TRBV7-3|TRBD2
CASSLASGSSYEQYF
TGTGCCAGCAGCTTGGCTAGCGGGTCCTCCTACGAGCAGTACTTC
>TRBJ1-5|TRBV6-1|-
CASSDFRDHPGQPQHF
TGTGCCAGCAGTGATTTCCGGGACCACCCCGGTCAGCCCCAGCATTTT
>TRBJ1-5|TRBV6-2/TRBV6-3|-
CASSYYAGQPQHF
TGTGCCAGCAGTTATTACGCAGGGCAGCCCCAGCATTTT
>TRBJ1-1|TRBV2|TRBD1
CARLQGAVNTEAFF
TGTGCCAGGCTACAGGGGGCGGTGAACACTGAAGCTTTCTTT
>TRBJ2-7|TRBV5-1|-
CASSIQESSYEQYF
TGCGCCAGCAGTATACAGGAAAGCTCCTACGAGCAGTACTTC
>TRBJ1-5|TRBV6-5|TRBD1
CASKGQGGSNQPQHF
TGTGCCAGCAAAGGACAGGGGGGTAGCAATCAGCCCCAGCATTTT
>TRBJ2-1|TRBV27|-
CASIPPGLNNEQFF
TGTGCCAGCATCCCCCCGGGACTCAACAATGAGCAGTTCTTC
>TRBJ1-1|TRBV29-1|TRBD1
CSVGQGAGTEAFF
TGCAGCGTGGGACAGGGTGCGGGAACTGAAGCTTTCTTT
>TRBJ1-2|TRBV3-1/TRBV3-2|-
CASSRLGSYGYTF
TGTGCCAGCAGCCGATTGGGATCCTATGGCTACACCTTC
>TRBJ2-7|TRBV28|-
CASSSPPGGTYEQYF
TGTGCCAGCAGTTCACCCCCCGGGGGTACCTACGAGCAGTACTTC
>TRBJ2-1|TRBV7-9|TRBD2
CASSSSPGTSDEQFF
TGTGCCAGCAGCTCAAGTCCCGGGACTAGTGATGAGCAGTTCTTC
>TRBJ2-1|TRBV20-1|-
CSARNNEQFF
TGCAGTGCTAGGAACAATGAGCAGTTCTTC
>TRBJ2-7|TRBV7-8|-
CASTRRLNGEQYF
TGTGCCAGCACACGACGGCTGAATGGCGAGCAGTACTTC
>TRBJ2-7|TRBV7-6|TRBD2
CASSFGTSGSYEQYF
TGTGCCAGCAGCTTCGGGACTAGCGGGAGTTACGAGCAGTACTTC
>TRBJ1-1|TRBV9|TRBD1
CASSSRGTGGTEAFF
TGTGCCAGCAGCTCCCGTGGGACAGGGGGGACTGAAGCTTTCTTT
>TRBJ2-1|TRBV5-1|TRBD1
CASSLAGTANYNEQFF
TGCGCCAGCAGCTTGGCCGGGACAGCCAACTACAATGAGCAGTTCTTC
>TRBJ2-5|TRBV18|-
CASGAGGETQYF
TGTGCCAGCGGGGCCGGTGGAGAGACCCAGTACTTC
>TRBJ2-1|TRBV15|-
CATSRGYGNNEQFF
TGTGCCACCAGCAGGGGGTACGGTAACAATGAGCAGTTCTTC
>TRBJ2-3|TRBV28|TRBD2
CASSSSGLAGGQGGTDTQYF
TGTGCCAGCAGTTCAAGCGGACTAGCGGGAGGGCAGGGGGGGACAGATACGCAGTATTTT